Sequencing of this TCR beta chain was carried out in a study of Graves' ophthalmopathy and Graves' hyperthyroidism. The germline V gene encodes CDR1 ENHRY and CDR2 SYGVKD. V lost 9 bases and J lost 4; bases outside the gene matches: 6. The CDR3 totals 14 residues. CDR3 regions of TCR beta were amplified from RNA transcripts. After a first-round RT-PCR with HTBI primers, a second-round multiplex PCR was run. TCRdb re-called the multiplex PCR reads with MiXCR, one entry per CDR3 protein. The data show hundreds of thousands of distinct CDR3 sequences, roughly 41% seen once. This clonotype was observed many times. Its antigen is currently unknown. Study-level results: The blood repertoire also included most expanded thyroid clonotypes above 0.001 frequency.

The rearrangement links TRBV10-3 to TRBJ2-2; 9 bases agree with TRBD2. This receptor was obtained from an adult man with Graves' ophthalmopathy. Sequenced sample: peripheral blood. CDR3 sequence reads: CAILAGDSTGELFF. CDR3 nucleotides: TGTGCCATTTTAGCGGGGGACTCCACCGGGGAGCTGTTTTTT.